This record covers a single TCR beta chain. This clonotype was observed at least ten times. The clone's antigen remains unknown. Base qualities were left out, and no much larger clone turns up one base away. This sample is part of a study of human T cells and chemical hapten exposure (dated by TCRdb to the early 2020s). Looking at the study overall: For sensitization, 2% DPC in acetone was applied to a 2 cm by 2 cm area of upper inner arm skin. The mostly female patient cohort included alopecia areata with under or over 50% scalp involvement, alopecia totalis and alopecia universalis. The libraries were sequenced as a pool, and the TCR yield per sample differed mostly because of small variations in library volumes within the pool. Patch testing was performed on the upper back with Finn chambers containing 0.01% DPC, and the patch tests were scored after 6 days according to International Contact Dermatitis Research Group standards. Peripheral blood TCR repertoire changes were tracked in vivo in alopecia patients during primary and secondary sensitization to the hapten diphenylcyclopropenone (DPC). Blood samples were taken from patients before sensitization (week 0) and then at 2, 6 and about 24 weeks after DPC sensitization. Blood for TCR sequencing was provided by twenty-nine alopecia patients at one to four time points (pre-sensitization, 2, 6 and 24 weeks). Throughout the approximately 24-week study period, patients were also given weekly therapeutic DPC doses on the scalp. The research as a whole found: Alopecia, a presumed autoimmune disease, was present in all patients, so the immune response of the patients might differ from that of healthy individuals. After repeated subsampling, the strength of the expansion versus patch-test correlation and the threshold at which it became significant changed. The number of PT1 expanded TCRs positively correlated with patch test score, significant at thresholds 8, 16 and 32 but not 4. No change with DPC sensitization was found in the number of TCRs above 1 in 1000 frequency, and no evidence of global repertoire structure alterations was found. Compared with pre-sensitization or healthy control sets, expanded TCRs formed significantly more large CDR3 similarity clusters, which is consistent with antigen-driven responses.

The time point label here, explained by the study, means: pre-sensitization, week 0. The treatment or condition label of this sample denotes: therapeutic diphenylcyclopropenone sensitization with weekly scalp DPC. At every patch-test visit, the blood draw took place before the patch test was put on. Patients were eligible if aged 18 to 70, diagnosed with alopecia and judged suitable for DPC therapy, and pregnant patients were excluded. Total RNA was isolated from unfractionated whole blood collected in Tempus Blood RNA tubes. Libraries were made using RACE. TCRdb shows the sequencer as NextSeq 500. Library preparation attached unique molecular identifiers to individual cDNA molecules for quantitative, reproducible TCR counting. For every blood RNA sample, sequencing covered both the TCR alpha and TCR beta chains. As for the authors' bioinformatics: Samples had a median of roughly 98,000 TCRs, with a range from roughly 23,224 to 750,000. V, J and CDR3 annotation of the TCR reads was carried out using the Decombinator software suite. For the PS versus PT1 abundance plots, all samples were subsampled to the same number of TCRs (28,000). TCRs were defined as expanded if absent before sensitization and observed at least eight times at the 2-week time point. TCRdb handled the public reads itself, with Q25 trimming in fastp and clone calling in MiXCR, and kept productive beta chains. Each record represents a unique CDR3 protein, reported with the most common genes and DNA among its rows. TCRdb's processing, not the study's, gives the V and J calls here. This sample comprises 50,000 to 65,000 distinct CDR3 sequences, over 8% of them detected only once. In total, the top ten clones hold 13% to 15% of the sample.

The sequence derives from a middle-aged woman with alopecia areata. Some clones in this sample may be carry-over from other donors' samples. Sequences were derived from whole blood, sampled in connection with sensitization to the hapten diphenylcyclopropenone (DPC).

Here the CDR3 is given as CASSLPGDSYGYTF. The nucleotide sequence reads TGTGCCAGCAGCCTCCCTGGGGACAGCTATGGCTACACCTTC. Here the chain combines TRBV28 and TRBJ1-2, and 7 bases in between align with TRBD1. Clipping removes 6 bases from V and 4 bases from J, with 8 as the unmatched junction base count. The CDR3 sequence holds 14 residues, the cysteine and phenylalanine included. This entry keeps only the CDR3 DNA: 42 bases, framed from base 1. Taken from the germline V gene, the CDR1 and CDR2 loops are MDHEN and SYDVKM.